These 24 T cell receptor beta chains were all obtained from the same sample, sequenced in a study of blood T cells in healthy people across ages. Sample-barcoded 5' priming and a J-beta primer mix drove a second PCR of about 7 to 11 cycles. TCRdb passed the 5' RACE reads through MiXCR, listing each CDR3 protein once. The table includes 600,000 to 800,000 distinct CDR3 sequences, about 21% detected once. Source material: blood. These TCRs come from a man aged 70-80 years in good health.

The V gene is TRBV2, the J gene TRBJ2-1; 9 bases agree with TRBD2. Germline CDR1 SNHLY, CDR2 FYNNEI. Trimming at V came to 2 bases and at J to 9 bases, leaving 8 bases not matched to a gene. The CDR3 is 15 amino acids. The CDR3 reads CASSELASGIVEQFF. The CDR3, as DNA: TGTGCCAGCAGTGAACTGGCTAGCGGGATCGTTGAGCAGTTCTTC.

The chain recombines TRBV7-8 with TRBJ2-7, with D uncertain. The CDR3 runs 15 residues. Germline V CDR1 and CDR2: SGHVS, FQNEAQ. Trimming left V 0 bases short and J 7 bases short, with 16 bases between. The CDR3 here is CASSLAAHNPVEQYF. CDR3 DNA sequence: TGTGCCAGCAGCTTAGCGGCTCACAATCCGGTGGAGCAGTACTTC.

The V gene is TRBV20-1, the J gene TRBJ1-2; D possibly corresponds to TRBD1 (6 bases). Trimming took 1 base from V and 0 from J, leaving 12 bases between them. Per the germline V gene, CDR1 is DFQATT and CDR2 is SNEGSKA (reference sequence). CDR3 size: 15 residues. This chain's CDR3 is CSARGGGSANYGYTF. The CDR3 DNA follows: TGCAGTGCTAGAGGGGGGGGCTCAGCTAACTATGGCTACACCTTC.

This clonotype was counted a few times. The genes are TRBV20-1 and TRBJ2-1, with D possibly TRBD2 on 6 matching bases. The CDR3 covers 15 residues. Trimming pared 4 bases from V and 0 bases from J, leaving 13 bases between. In germline, CDR1 is DFQATT, CDR2 SNEGSKA (reference sequence). CDR3 loop: CSAKTLAHSYNEQFF. The CDR3, as DNA: TGCAGTGCTAAAACACTAGCCCACTCCTACAATGAGCAGTTCTTC.

The V call is TRBV20-1, the J call TRBJ1-2; D possibly corresponds to TRBD1 (5 bases). V shed 3 bases and J shed 4 bases, with 12 bases lying between them. The CDR3 contains 13 residues. The germline CDR1 and CDR2 sequences are DFQATT and SNEGSKA (reference sequence). In DNA, the CDR3 is TGCAGTGCTAGCGGGACCGCCCCCTATGGCTACACCTTC. Translating it yields CSASGTAPYGYTF.

The rearrangement links TRBV10-3 to TRBJ2-3; 14 nucleotides agree with TRBD2. This CDR3 contains 16 residues. The trim removed 2 bases at V and 7 bases at J, leaving 5 bases unmatched. Germline CDR1 is ENHRY and CDR2 is SYGVKD. This CDR3 is CAISEGGLAGANTQYF. In nucleotides, the CDR3 is TGTGCCATCAGTGAGGGGGGACTAGCGGGAGCAAATACGCAGTATTTT.

V gene TRBV12-5 combines with J gene TRBJ2-4, with 9 nucleotides matching TRBD2. CDR1 LGHNT and CDR2 FRNRAP come from the germline V gene. The CDR3 loop spans 14 amino acids. V lost 6 bases to trimming and J lost 6 bases; unmatched junction nucleotides: 6. This chain's CDR3 is CASGLLAGPNIQYF. CDR3 DNA sequence: TGTGCTAGTGGACTGCTAGCGGGACCAAACATTCAGTACTTC.

The chain uses TRBV5-1 and TRBJ2-3; tentative D call: TRBD2 (5 bases). Per germline, CDR1 SGHRS and CDR2 YFSETQ. This CDR3 is built from 14 residues. With 0 bases removed from V and 6 bases from J, the gap between germline ends came to 11 bases. CDR3 sequence: CASSLAGIMDTQYF. The CDR3 DNA is TGCGCCAGCAGCTTGGCCGGGATAATGGATACGCAGTATTTT.

The gene calls are TRBV2 and TRBJ2-3; no definite D call. CDR3 length: 14 residues. Per the germline V gene, CDR1 is SNHLY and CDR2 is FYNNEI. The V gene lost 8 bases and the J gene lost 3 bases, with 15 bases spanning the gap. In DNA form, the CDR3 reads TGTGCCAGCGGAACAACCCAGGTTACAGATACGCAGTATTTT. Its protein is CASGTTQVTDTQYF.

V is TRBV4-1 and J is TRBJ2-1, with D possibly TRBD2 on 6 matching bases. CDR3 length equals 16 residues. The germline gives CDR1 MGHRA, CDR2 YSYEKL. Trimming took off 0 bases at V and 2 bases at J, with 11 bases between the two ends. The CDR3 loop reads CASSQDQSGAYNEQFF. The CDR3 DNA reads TGCGCCAGCAGCCAAGATCAATCGGGGGCCTACAATGAGCAGTTCTTC.

The genes are TRBV2 and TRBJ2-3, with a possible D match to TRBD2 (5 bases). Between the trimmed V and J ends, which lost 4 bases and 4 bases, there was a span of 6 bases. The CDR3 consists of 12 residues. CDR1 and CDR2 (germline): SNHLY, FYNNEI. The CDR3 here is CASSVGADTQYF. CDR3 DNA: TGTGCCAGCAGTGTCGGGGCAGATACGCAGTATTTT.

The chain has TRBV20-1 and TRBJ2-3, with D possibly matching TRBD1 (5 bases). CDR3 length: 14 residues. V was pared by 5 bases and J by 8 bases, with 20 bases between. From germline, CDR1 is DFQATT and CDR2 SNEGSKA (reference sequence). CDR3 amino acids: CSALRLGAQGTQYF. In DNA form, the CDR3 reads TGCAGTGCTCTCCGGCTGGGCGCGCAGGGTACGCAGTATTTT.

The chain has TRBV12-5 and TRBJ1-4; D perhaps matches TRBD1 (5 bases). The CDR3 totals 17 residues. CDR1 and CDR2 (germline): LGHNT, FRNRAP. V was trimmed by 2 bases and J by 7 bases, leaving 20 bases between them. The CDR3 is CASGLSTGVPSGEKLFF. CDR3 sequence (DNA): TGTGCTAGTGGTTTGTCTACAGGCGTCCCGAGTGGTGAAAAACTGTTTTTT.

V usage is TRBV12-3 or TRBV12-4 and J usage is TRBJ1-4, with D possibly matching TRBD1 (5 bases). V lost 6 bases, J lost 8 bases, and 13 bases lay in between. The CDR3 loop spans 13 amino acids. Written as DNA, the CDR3 is TGTGCCAGCAGAAGTGACAGCCCGGAAAAACTGTTTTTT. This gives the protein CASRSDSPEKLFF.

The chain carries TRBV20-1 and TRBJ2-7; 14 positions match TRBD2. The CDR3 totals 18 residues. V lost 1 base, J lost 2 bases, and 10 bases stayed unmatched. The germline V gene has CDR1 DFQATT and CDR2 SNEGSKA (reference sequence). The CDR3 DNA is TGCAGTGCTAGAGGGGGGGGACTAGCGGGAGTAAGGGCCTACGAGCAGTACTTC. As protein: CSARGGGLAGVRAYEQYF.

A remark on this clonotype: The junction departs from the called germline gene at one end, perhaps through a read error. The chain combines TRBV7-7 with TRBJ2-2, with D maybe TRBD2 (6 bases). CDR1 is SSHAT, CDR2 FNYEAQ, per germline (reference sequence). This CDR3 has 14 residues. DNA of the CDR3: TGTGCTAGCAGCGAGCAGGAGGGTACCGGGGAGCTGTTTTTT. Protein sequence: CASSEQEGTGELFF.

This clonotype has just one count. This may stem from a read error, because a much larger clone lies one nucleotide away. V usage is TRBV6-5 and J usage is TRBJ1-3, with D uncertain. The CDR3 loop spans 15 amino acids. V was trimmed by 2 bases and J by 0 bases, leaving 8 bases between them. Germline CDR1 MNHEY, CDR2 SVGAGI. The CDR3 sequence is CASSYSRGSGNTIYF. As DNA, the CDR3 is TGTGCCAGCAGTTACAGCCGGGGCTCTGGAAACACCATATATTTT.

This clonotype turned up a few times. The J gene is TRBJ1-5, the V gene TRBV29-1; no definite D call. Germline CDR1 is SQVTM and CDR2 is ANQGSEA. V was shortened by 4 bases and J by 4 bases, with 8 bases between the two germline ends. The CDR3 contains 12 residues. Written as DNA, the CDR3 is TGCAGCGTTGTGGTGGGTAATCAGCCCCAGCATTTT. As protein: CSVVVGNQPQHF.

A few counts support this clonotype. The chain employs TRBV12-3 or TRBV12-4 and TRBJ2-7, with 8 nucleotides matching TRBD2. The CDR3 covers 16 residues. V shed 3 bases and J 8 bases; nucleotides not matched to a gene: 15. The CDR3 loop is CASSFGVAGSTGQQYF. The DNA for the CDR3 is TGTGCCAGCAGTTTTGGGGTAGCGGGATCTACCGGCCAGCAGTACTTC.

The CDR3 loop is CSVGGTAYEQYF. The CDR3 nucleotides are TGCAGCGTTGGAGGGACAGCCTACGAGCAGTACTTC. The V call is TRBV29-1, the J call TRBJ2-5; 7 positions agree with TRBD1. The J call is in doubt because the DNA end fits TRBJ2-7 better. Germline CDR1 and CDR2: SQVTM and ANQGSEA. This CDR3 is built from 12 residues.

On this clonotype itself: A junction end diverges from the germline sequence, so it may reflect a read error. The chain couples TRBV6-5 to TRBJ1-1; D unclear. Looked up from germline, CDR1 is MNHEY and CDR2 is SVGAGI. The CDR3 has 13 amino acids. The CDR3 is CASRRDLNAEAFF. CDR3 DNA: TGTGCCAGTAGAAGGGATTTGAACGCTGAAGCTTTCTTT.

There are many counts of this clonotype. J is TRBJ2-3 and V is TRBV7-2; 10 bases agree with TRBD1. The CDR3 runs 18 residues. Germline V gives CDR1 SGHTA, CDR2 FQGNSA. V lost 0 bases, J lost 4 bases, and 10 bases stayed unmatched. DNA of the CDR3: TGTGCCAGCAGCTTAGCCTACGTGGGACAGGGGTTCGCAGATACGCAGTATTTT. This encodes CASSLAYVGQGFADTQYF. The full variable domain, rest sourced from reference TRBV7-2 and TRBJ2-3, is GAGVSQSPSNKVTEKGKDVELRCDPISGHTALYWYRQSLGQGLEFLIYFQGNSAPDKSGLPSDRFSAERTGGSVSTLTIQRTQQEDSAVYLCASSLAYVGQGFADTQYFGPGTRLTVL.

The chain uses TRBV19 and TRBJ1-2; 8 positions agree with TRBD1. This CDR3 is 16 amino acids long. Germline-derived CDR1 and CDR2 are LNHDA and SQIVND (reference sequence). V lost 7 bases to trimming and J lost 0 bases; unmatched junction nucleotides: 10. CDR3 sequence reads: CASNGDRRSANYGYTF. CDR3 coding DNA: TGTGCCAGTAATGGGGACAGGAGATCAGCTAACTATGGCTACACCTTC.

In its sample, this clonotype was seen a few times. The chain links TRBV4-1 to TRBJ2-6, with 7 bases matching TRBD2. Germline CDR1 reads MGHRA; CDR2 reads YSYEKL. The CDR3 is 18 amino acids. The junction had 6 bases not matched to a gene; V was cut back by 1 base and J by 0 bases. For the CDR3, the DNA is TGCGCCAGCAGCCAAGGGGGAGCGGGAACCTCTGGGGCCAACGTCCTGACTTTC. As protein: CASSQGGAGTSGANVLTF.